The table lists the clone carrying this T cell receptor (beta chain) with many counts. Its matching antigen is unknown. This CDR3 region has 15 residues. V lost 4 bases and J lost 0, with 12 bases in between. This specimen comes from a study of regulatory T cells in long-lasting Graves disease. Whole-study context: Graves' disease counted as persistent after over 5 years of antithyroid drugs with positive TSH receptor antibodies.

Combining iRepertoire HTBI primers with Arm-PCR of CDR3 regions, the authors built TCR beta libraries. TCRdb re-analysed the multiplex PCR reads in MiXCR, keeping a single row per CDR3 protein. The sample includes 650,000 to 850,000 distinct CDR3 sequences, 25% to 35% of them seen just once. Study findings and constraints: With 2,500 to 3,500 shared public clonotypes, persistent patients exceeded new patients, who shared 950 to 1,000. Persistent disease preferred TRBV28, TRBJ1-2 and TRBJ2-5.

Sample time point: persistent/refractory GD, antithyroid drugs over 5 years with positive TRAb. From PBMCs, RNA was extracted and then used to make the TCR library. This specimen was peripheral blood mononuclear cells (PBMCs), taken when the disease was refractory, from a patient treated with antithyroid drugs. This clonotype originated in a female donor with Graves disease. The chain combines TRBV12-3 or TRBV12-4 with TRBJ1-2; D remains unclear. For the CDR3, the DNA is TGTGCCAGCAGTTACCAACCCCGGACTAACTATGGCTACACCTTC. This gives the protein CASSYQPRTNYGYTF.